This paragraph reports one TCR beta chain. The source of the sample is a study of blood T cell repertoires in COVID-19. Sequencing used immunoSEQ multiplex PCR; TCRdb keeps in-frame clones, though not all of them. The data show fewer than 200,000 clones, more than 75% seen once. The CDR3 length is 13 residues. Germline assignment: CDR1 SQVTM and CDR2 ANQGSEA. The V gene lost 1 base and the J gene lost 2 bases, with 8 bases spanning the gap. Sequenced: peripheral blood. This chain connects TRBV29-1 to TRBJ1-1; no clear D gene. This TCR was sampled from a woman in her 70s with COVID-19, enrolled during active disease. The CDR3 sequence is CSVEAYTNTEAFF. Written as DNA, the CDR3 is TGCAGCGTTGAAGCTTATACAAACACTGAAGCTTTCTTT.